The text below deals with one TCR beta chain. Authors' analysis steps: Estimated nucleated cell counts came from reference gene primer amplification. Repertoires were generated with immunoSEQ multiplex PCR, while TCRdb's copy carries only in-frame clones and drops some. V and J calls and clone size are those listed in that table; D and trimming were worked out from the DNA. The sample includes fewer than 150,000 clones, around 85% of them seen just once. This specimen comes from a study of blood T cell repertoires in COVID-19. Across the study: Samples of COVID-19 (acute and convalescent) were obtained from the United States, Italy and Spain. The cDNA or gDNA used as material had been derived from T cells, B-cell-depleted T cells, or PBMCs.

V shed 3 bases and J shed 4 bases, with 16 bases lying between them. The germline V gene encodes CDR1 MNHEY and CDR2 SMNVEV (reference sequence). The CDR3 covers 17 residues. The sequence was collected from a human donor in a cohort sampled during active COVID-19. The rearrangement joins TRBV27 to TRBJ2-6, with D perhaps matching TRBD1 (6 bases). What was sequenced was peripheral blood. As DNA, the CDR3 is TGTGCCAGCAGTTTGGATGGACAGCCAAGGGGGGCCAACGTCCTGACTTTC. Protein product: CASSLDGQPRGANVLTF.